This T cell receptor beta chain was recorded in a study of T cell responses to AZD1222 COVID-19 vaccine. Study-level findings and limits: It was only after the peak T cell response that any repertoires were sampled.

Produced via immunoSEQ multiplex PCR; TCRdb's table is partial and in-frame only. The sample yields about 90,000 clones, approximately 83% seen once. Of note for this clone: What it recognizes is unknown.

The CDR3 has 16 residues. V lost 3 bases and J lost 10; bases outside the gene matches: 12. Germline loops: CDR1 LGHNT, CDR2 FRNRAP. The TCR was taken from an adult in good health. Material: peripheral blood, obtained on day 0 of AZD1222 vaccination. The chain joins TRBV12-5 to TRBJ1-6, with TRBD1 matching 7 bases. The CDR3 DNA reads as TGTGCTAGTGGTTTCCTACTGACAGGGAACGGATCACCCCTCCACTTT. Translating it yields CASGFLLTGNGSPLHF.